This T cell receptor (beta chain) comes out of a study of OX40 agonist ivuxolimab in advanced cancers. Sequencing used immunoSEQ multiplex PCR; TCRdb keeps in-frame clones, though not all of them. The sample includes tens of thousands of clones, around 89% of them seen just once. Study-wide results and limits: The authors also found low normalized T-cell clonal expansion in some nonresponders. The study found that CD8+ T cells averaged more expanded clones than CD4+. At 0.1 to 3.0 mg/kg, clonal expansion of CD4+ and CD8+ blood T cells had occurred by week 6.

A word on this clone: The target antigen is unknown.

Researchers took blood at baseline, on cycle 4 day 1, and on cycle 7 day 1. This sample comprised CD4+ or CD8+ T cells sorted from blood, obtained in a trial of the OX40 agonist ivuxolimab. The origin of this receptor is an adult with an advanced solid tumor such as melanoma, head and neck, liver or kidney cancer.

As DNA, the CDR3 is TGTGCCAGCAGCCCCCCCGGGCCCGGAGGGTTCACAGATACGCAGTATTTT. It is translated as CASSPPGPGGFTDTQYF. This rearrangement joins TRBV14 to TRBJ2-3, with D perhaps matching TRBD2 (6 bases). The germline gives CDR1 SGHDN, CDR2 FVKESK. The CDR3 has 17 amino acids. V was pared by 4 bases and J by 2 bases, with 19 bases between. Variable domain in full (rest from reference TRBV14 and TRBJ2-3): EAGVTQFPSHSVIEKGQTVTLRCDPISGHDNLYWYRRVMGKEIKFLLHFVKESKQDESGMPNNRFLAERTGGTYSTLKVQPAELEDSGVYFCASSPPGPGGFTDTQYFGPGTRLTVL.